Below, one TCR beta chain is given with its context. This clone's antigen is unknown. Base qualities are not at hand, and no much larger clone is one base apart. This entry comes from a study of T cell responses to AZD1222 COVID-19 vaccine (dated by TCRdb to about 2021). At the level of the whole study: A total of 230 to 250 trial participants underwent TCR sequencing, of whom 207 received two doses of AZD1222 and roughly 25 received two doses of the MenACWY control vaccine. Enrollment into the trials was organized by age into subgroups of 18-55, 56-69 and 70-plus years, and those subgroups contained about 150, 27 and 61 TCR-sequenced participants, respectively. Here is what the overall study found, with its caveats: After two AZD1222 doses, both the breadth and the depth of spike-specific TCRs were significantly higher than at day 0 and than in MenACWY recipients. Because no samples from the day 14 peak response were available, repertoires could be characterized only after the peak T cell response. The 56-69-year group was small, and its depth increase did not reach significance, likely because of low power. Conclusions about previously exposed vaccinees are limited, since just six AZD1222 recipients were seropositive for SARS-CoV-2 at baseline. The vaccine-associated CD4 TCRs covered the entire spike protein, and the dominant responses fell in regions 160-218 and 743-854. Participants were mostly white British, with more females than males. The authors suggested clonal diversity may have been underestimated. Epitopes outside the regions mutated in the B.1.351 and B.1.1.7 variants were reportedly recognized by nearly half of the unique spike-specific TCRs.

The CDR3 regions of human TCRbeta chains were analyzed by immunosequencing. Concerning the study's data processing: Repertoire TCRs were checked for matches against a reference library of SARS-CoV-2-specific TCRs that had been generated using the MIRA antigen-specificity platform. Breadth was defined as the fraction of unique TCRs that were SARS-CoV-2-associated, and depth was defined as the fraction of total T cells that were SARS-CoV-2-associated. Using the MIRA data, each spike-specific TCR was assigned both to the spike region to which the TCR was reactive and to a CD4 or CD8 class. Log10-transformed breadth and depth values were compared by one-way ANOVA with Sidak's multiple comparisons tests. TCRdb provides this immuneACCESS table in a form limited to in-frame rearrangements. Some clones are lacking; in checked studies, under half of them reflect an unresolved V gene, and why the rest are absent is not known. Clonal size and the V and J genes are those of that table, whereas D and trimming came from the DNA. The sample contains some 170,000 clones, 90% to 95% of them found a single time. The ten largest clones add up to roughly 5% of the sample.

Taken with the paper, the label for time point translates to: about 28 days (+/-7) after the second vaccine dose. AZD1222 recipients given second doses at about 4 weeks or at about 12 weeks were pooled, since spike-specific TCR depth and breadth were not found to differ between the two schedules. Vaccinee samples came from UK trials COV001 and COV002, including a single-blind randomized controlled phase 2/3 trial of AZD1222 (ChAdOx1 nCoV-19) in healthy adults. For TCRbeta chain sequencing, PBMC samples were collected from trial participants at day 0 and at day 28 after the second dose. The TCR originated in an adult who received the AZD1222 COVID-19 vaccine. The material sequenced was peripheral blood, taken 28 days after the second AZD1222 dose.

The nucleotides are TGTGCCTGGAGTGAAGACCCTTGGCGAGAGGCCTACGAGCAGTACTTC. This sequence encodes CAWSEDPWREAYEQYF. The chain was built from TRBV30 and TRBJ2-7; the D gene identity is not certain. The CDR3, cysteine through phenylalanine, is 16 amino acids long. CDR3 DNA is the only sequence kept; it has 48 bases, read in frame from the first base. The CDR1 and CDR2 encoded by the germline V gene (reference sequence) are GTSNPN and SVGIG. Deletion took 1 base off V and 2 bases off J, with a span of 18 bases between the germline ends.